This is a list of T cell receptor beta chains from one sample in a study of Graves' ophthalmopathy and Graves' hyperthyroidism. TCRdb fed the multiplex PCR reads into MiXCR, producing one record per CDR3 protein. The table has about 740,000 distinct CDR3 sequences, 40% seen once; the top ten hold less than 55%. The sequenced sample was peripheral blood. The source is an adult man with Graves' ophthalmopathy. The CDR3 runs from the conserved cysteine through the conserved F or W. A D gene is named only where the DNA matches it firmly. Only part of the rows carry a size: once, few, many, or a class if the clone is expanded.

V: TRBV7-2; J: TRBJ1-2; D: .; size: many; CDR3: CASSSRGAGNYGYTF; DNA: TGTGCCAGCAGCTCCCGAGGGGCAGGGAACTATGGCTACACCTTC
V: TRBV20-1; J: TRBJ1-6; D: TRBD1; size: many; CDR3: CSARGQGEGPLHF; DNA: TGCAGTGCTAGGGGCCAGGGGGAGGGACCCCTCCACTTT
V: TRBV20-1; J: TRBJ1-5; D: .; size: .; CDR3: CSASTGSWSHQPQHF; DNA: TGCAGTGCTAGCACGGGGTCCTGGTCCCATCAGCCCCAGCATTTT
V: TRBV24-1; J: TRBJ1-5; D: .; size: .; CDR3: CATGTGPFNQPQHF; DNA: TGTGCCACCGGCACAGGGCCCTTCAATCAGCCCCAGCATTTT
V: TRBV14; J: TRBJ1-1; D: .; size: .; CDR3: CASSPIQGYGNTEAFF; DNA: TGTGCCAGCAGCCCCATACAGGGCTACGGGAACACTGAAGCTTTCTTT
V: TRBV14; J: TRBJ2-7; D: .; size: many; CDR3: CASSHYEQYF; DNA: TGTGCCAGCAGCCACTACGAGCAGTACTTC
V: TRBV20-1; J: TRBJ2-2; D: .; size: .; CDR3: CSAKGSATGELFF; DNA: TGCAGTGCTAAGGGGTCCGCCACCGGGGAGCTGTTTTTT
V: TRBV7-9; J: TRBJ1-2; D: .; size: .; CDR3: CASRRERGGGYTF; DNA: TGTGCCAGCAGACGCGAGCGGGGGGGTGGCTACACCTTC
V: TRBV7-9; J: TRBJ2-5; D: .; size: many; CDR3: CASSSDSQETQYF; DNA: TGTGCCAGCTCCTCGGACAGCCAAGAGACCCAGTACTTC
V: TRBV29-1; J: TRBJ1-4; D: TRBD1; size: once; CDR3: CSSPQGGEKLFF; DNA: TGCAGCTCACCACAGGGGGGTGAAAAACTGTTTTTT
V: TRBV2; J: TRBJ1-4; D: .; size: many; CDR3: CATGGTTNEKLFF; DNA: TGTGCCACGGGAGGAACAACTAATGAAAAACTGTTTTTT
V: TRBV29-1; J: TRBJ2-2; D: .; size: .; CDR3: CSVVAGENTGELFF; DNA: TGCAGCGTTGTGGCAGGGGAAAACACCGGGGAGCTGTTTTTT
V: TRBV25-1; J: TRBJ2-2; D: .; size: .; CDR3: CASSYGRELFF; DNA: TGTGCCAGCAGTTACGGCCGGGAGCTGTTTTTT
V: TRBV2; J: TRBJ1-2; D: .; size: .; CDR3: CASSALPVGYGYTF; DNA: TGTGCCAGCAGTGCCCTACCAGTAGGGTATGGCTACACCTTC
V: TRBV10-3; J: TRBJ2-5; D: TRBD2; size: few; CDR3: CAISENQRGAGETQYF; DNA: TGTGCCATCAGTGAGAACCAGCGGGGGGCCGGGGAGACCCAGTACTTC
V: TRBV2; J: TRBJ2-7; D: .; size: .; CDR3: CASSLDPGEQYF; DNA: TGTGCCAGCAGCTTAGACCCCGGCGAGCAGTACTTC
V: TRBV7-9; J: TRBJ1-3; D: .; size: .; CDR3: CASSLAAGRSSGNTIYF; DNA: TGTGCCAGCAGCTTAGCGGCAGGGAGAAGCTCTGGAAACACCATATATTTT
V: TRBV7-9; J: TRBJ2-2; D: TRBD2; size: .; CDR3: CASSSRLAGGTGELFF; DNA: TGTGCCAGCAGCTCAAGACTAGCGGGAGGCACCGGGGAGCTGTTTTTT
V: TRBV2; J: TRBJ1-4; D: .; size: .; CDR3: CASSPRRSQKLFF; DNA: TGTGCCAGCAGCCCGCGTCGTTCGCAAAAACTGTTTTTT
V: TRBV7-7; J: TRBJ2-7; D: .; size: many; CDR3: CASSSDFSGEQYF; DNA: TGTGCTAGCAGCTCGGACTTTTCGGGCGAGCAGTACTTC
V: TRBV25-1; J: TRBJ2-5; D: TRBD2; size: .; CDR3: CASRAGGPETQYF; DNA: TGTGCCAGCAGGGCGGGAGGGCCGGAGACCCAGTACTTC
V: TRBV7-9; J: TRBJ2-2; D: TRBD1; size: .; CDR3: CASSWGQEYTGELFF; DNA: TGTGCCAGCAGCTGGGGACAGGAATACACCGGGGAGCTGTTTTTT
V: TRBV7-2; J: TRBJ1-4; D: .; size: many; CDR3: CASSLASGTGGEKLFF; DNA: TGTGCCAGCAGCTTAGCCAGCGGGACTGGGGGGGAAAAACTGTTTTTT
V: TRBV7-9; J: TRBJ1-2; D: TRBD1; size: .; CDR3: CASSVEQGSGYTF; DNA: TGTGCCAGCAGCGTTGAACAGGGGTCTGGCTACACCTTC